The subject of this entry is one T cell receptor (beta chain). Its antigen is undetermined. As for time point: after dendritic cell vaccination, including at tumor progression/relapse. PBMC were collected before vaccination, two weeks after the third vaccination, and at progression. This sample was taken from a study of glioma-infiltrating T cells after dendritic cell vaccination. Study-level background: The vaccine used monocyte-derived dendritic cells pulsed overnight with autologous tumor lysate. Study results and limitations: Survival was not directly related to TCR clonality in these patients.

Clones were read by immunoSEQ multiplex PCR, and TCRdb kept only the in-frame ones, dropping some. The sample yields fewer than 60,000 clones, approximately 91% seen once. This CDR3 comprises 15 residues. The germline CDR1 and CDR2 sequences are MDHEN and SYDVKM. Losses at the gene ends were 6 bases for V and 3 bases for J; bases not matched to a gene: 10. This TCR came from a human donor with glioblastoma. J is TRBJ2-7 and V is TRBV28; 8 bases are a match to TRBD1. Material: blood, obtained after dendritic cell vaccination. The CDR3 coding sequence is TGTGCCAGCAGAGGGCCCGGGACAGGCATCTACGAGCAGTACTTC. Translating it yields CASRGPGTGIYEQYF.